The clone carrying this T cell receptor beta chain has a count of ten or more. No antigen is known for it. The source of the sample is a study of cytomegalovirus exposure and HLA in healthy donors. Overall study results and limits: Later analysis revealed greater clonal expansion in HLA-associated TCR beta chains than in equally common others. In an earlier analysis, in 540 or so donors, most V segments appeared productive either ~90% or ~30% of the time.

The study ran its PCR with 60 Vbeta and 13 Jbeta primers. Some clones are missing from TCRdb's copy, which holds only in-frame ones; the method was immunoSEQ multiplex PCR. The table includes 130,000 or so clones, about three fifths detected once. Donors were nominally healthy when sampled, though unrecorded immune exposures were likely. The germline gives CDR1 MGHRA, CDR2 YSYEKL. There are 15 residues in the CDR3. The V and J ends lost 7 bases and 2 bases respectively, with 17 bases between them. This receptor was identified in a male donor in good health and CMV-seronegative. This chain connects TRBV4-1 to TRBJ2-5, with TRBD2 as a possible D gene (5 bases). The specimen sequenced was PBMCs. CDR3 DNA: TGCGCCAGCACCGCACTAGGAAGGTCACAAGAGACCCAGTACTTC. It translates to CASTALGRSQETQYF.